The clone carrying this T cell receptor (beta chain) was observed a handful of times. This record belongs to a study of blood T cell repertoires in COVID-19. Study as a whole: T cells, B-cell-depleted T cells, or PBMCs supplied cDNA or gDNA.

Original analysis: Estimation of nucleated cell counts was performed using reference gene primer amplification. Data came from immunoSEQ multiplex PCR; TCRdb stores just in-frame clones and leaves some out. D and trimming were read from the DNA, whereas the V and J calls and clone size are those reported in that table. The profile covers 280,000 or so clones, with approximately 85% appearing a single time and more than 7.5% taken by the ten largest. From germline, CDR1 is SGHAT and CDR2 FQNNGV. The CDR3 totals 16 residues. Germline trimming cut 1 base from V and 4 bases from J; bases unmatched to any gene: 9.

The sequence was obtained from a man between 18 and 29 years old with active or convalescent COVID-19. This chain links TRBV11-2 with TRBJ1-1; 7 bases map to TRBD1. Material: peripheral blood. The CDR3 spells CASSLGGQIRGTEAFF. The CDR3 DNA reads as TGTGCCAGCAGCTTAGGGGGACAGATTCGTGGCACTGAAGCTTTCTTT.